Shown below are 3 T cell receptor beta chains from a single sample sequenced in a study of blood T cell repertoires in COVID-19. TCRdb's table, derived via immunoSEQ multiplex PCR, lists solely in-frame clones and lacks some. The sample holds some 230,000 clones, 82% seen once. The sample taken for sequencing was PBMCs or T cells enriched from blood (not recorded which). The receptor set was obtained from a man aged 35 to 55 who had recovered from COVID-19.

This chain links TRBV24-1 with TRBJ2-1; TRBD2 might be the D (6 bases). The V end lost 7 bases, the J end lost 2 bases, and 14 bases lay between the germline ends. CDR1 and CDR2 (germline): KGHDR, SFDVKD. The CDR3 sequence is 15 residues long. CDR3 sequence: CATRNSGGAYNEQFF. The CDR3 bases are TGTGCCACCAGGAATTCGGGCGGGGCCTACAATGAGCAGTTCTTC.

The CDR3 DNA follows: TGTGCCAGCAATACCCCTAGCCCTCCTTCCTACGAGCAGTACTTC. Translated, it gives CASNTPSPPSYEQYF. V and J are TRBV6-5 and TRBJ2-7; D might be TRBD2 (5 bases). The V gene's germline CDR1 is MNHEY and CDR2 SVGAGI. V lost 7 bases, J lost 1 base, and 17 bases lay in between. This CDR3 is built from 15 residues.

The CDR3 reads CAWSPVGGEKLFF. As DNA, the CDR3 is TGTGCCTGGAGTCCAGTGGGGGGAGAAAAACTGTTTTTT. V is TRBV30 and J is TRBJ1-4, with D possibly TRBD1 on 5 matching bases. Trimming stripped 2 bases from V and 8 bases from J, with 12 bases between. CDR3 size: 13 residues. Germline V gene data show CDR1 as GTSNPN and CDR2 as SVGIG (reference sequence).